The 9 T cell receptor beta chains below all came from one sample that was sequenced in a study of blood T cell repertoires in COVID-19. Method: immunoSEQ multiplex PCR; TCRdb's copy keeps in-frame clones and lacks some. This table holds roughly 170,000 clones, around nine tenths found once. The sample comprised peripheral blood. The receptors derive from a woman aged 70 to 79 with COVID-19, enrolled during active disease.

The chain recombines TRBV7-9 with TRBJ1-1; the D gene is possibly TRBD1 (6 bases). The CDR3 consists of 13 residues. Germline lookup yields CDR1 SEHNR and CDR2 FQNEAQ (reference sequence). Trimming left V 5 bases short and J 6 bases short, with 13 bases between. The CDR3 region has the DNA TGTGCCAGCAGCCTCAGGGGCGATTCTGAAGCTTTCTTT. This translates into CASSLRGDSEAFF.

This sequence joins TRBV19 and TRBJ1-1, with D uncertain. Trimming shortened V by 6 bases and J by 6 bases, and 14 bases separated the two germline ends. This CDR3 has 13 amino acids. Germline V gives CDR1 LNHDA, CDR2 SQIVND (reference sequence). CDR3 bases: TGTGCCAGTAGGAGAGAAGACGGGGCTGAAGCTTTCTTT. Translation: CASRREDGAEAFF.

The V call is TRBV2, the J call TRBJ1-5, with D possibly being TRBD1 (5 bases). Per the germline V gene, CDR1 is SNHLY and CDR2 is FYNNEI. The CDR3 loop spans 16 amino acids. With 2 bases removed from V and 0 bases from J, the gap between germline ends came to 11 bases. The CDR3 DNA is TGTGCCAGCAGTGAATCCAGGACATATAGCAATCAGCCCCAGCATTTT. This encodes CASSESRTYSNQPQHF.

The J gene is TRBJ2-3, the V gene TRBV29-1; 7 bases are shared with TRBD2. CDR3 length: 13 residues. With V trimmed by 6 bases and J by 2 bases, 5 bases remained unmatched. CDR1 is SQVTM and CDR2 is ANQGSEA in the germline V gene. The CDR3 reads CSVAGADTDTQYF. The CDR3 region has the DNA TGCAGCGTGGCGGGAGCTGACACAGATACGCAGTATTTT.

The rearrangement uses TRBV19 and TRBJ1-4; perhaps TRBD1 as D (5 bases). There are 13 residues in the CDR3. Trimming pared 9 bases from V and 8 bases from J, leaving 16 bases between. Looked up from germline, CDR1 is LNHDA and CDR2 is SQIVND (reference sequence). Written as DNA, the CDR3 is TGTGCCAGAGGGGCCGAAGGAACCGAAAAACTGTTTTTT. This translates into CARGAEGTEKLFF. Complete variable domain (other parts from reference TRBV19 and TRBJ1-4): DGGITQSPKYLFRKEGQNVTLSCEQNLNHDAMYWYRQDPGQGLRLIYYSQIVNDFQKGDIAEGYSVSREKKESFPLTVTSAQKNPTAFYLCARGAEGTEKLFFGSGTQLSVL.

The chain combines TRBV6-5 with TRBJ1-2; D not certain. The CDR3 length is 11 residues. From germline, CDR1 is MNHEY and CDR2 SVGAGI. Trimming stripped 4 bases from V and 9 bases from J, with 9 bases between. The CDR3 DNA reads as TGTGCCAGCAGTTTTGGAGTTAGCTACACCTTC. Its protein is CASSFGVSYTF.

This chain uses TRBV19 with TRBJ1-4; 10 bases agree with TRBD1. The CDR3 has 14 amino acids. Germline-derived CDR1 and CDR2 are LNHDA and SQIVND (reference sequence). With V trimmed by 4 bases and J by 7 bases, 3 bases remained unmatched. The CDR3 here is CASSRQGAGEKLFF. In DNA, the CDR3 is TGTGCCAGTAGTAGACAGGGGGCCGGTGAAAAACTGTTTTTT. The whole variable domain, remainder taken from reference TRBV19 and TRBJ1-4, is DGGITQSPKYLFRKEGQNVTLSCEQNLNHDAMYWYRQDPGQGLRLIYYSQIVNDFQKGDIAEGYSVSREKKESFPLTVTSAQKNPTAFYLCASSRQGAGEKLFFGSGTQLSVL.

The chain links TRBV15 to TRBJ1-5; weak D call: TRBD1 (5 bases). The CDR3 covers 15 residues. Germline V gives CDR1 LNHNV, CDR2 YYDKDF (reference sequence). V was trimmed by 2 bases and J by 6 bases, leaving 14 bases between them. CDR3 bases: TGTGCCACCAGCAGAAAGTGGGGGGGAGGTCAGCCCCAGCATTTT. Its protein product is CATSRKWGGGQPQHF.

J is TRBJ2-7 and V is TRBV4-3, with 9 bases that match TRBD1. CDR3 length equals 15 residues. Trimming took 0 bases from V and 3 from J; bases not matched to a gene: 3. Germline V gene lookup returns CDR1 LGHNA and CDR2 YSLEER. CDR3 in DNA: TGCGCCAGCAGCCAAGAAGAGGGACAGGGCTACGAGCAGTACTTC. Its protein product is CASSQEEGQGYEQYF.